This T cell receptor (beta chain) was recorded in a study of blood T cell repertoires in COVID-19 (dated by TCRdb to the early 2020s). Notes on the research overall: Collaborator samples came from the United States, Italy and Spain and covered acute and convalescent phases of COVID-19. The prospective study material was composed of cDNA or gDNA derived from T cells, B-cell-depleted T cells, or PBMCs. Subjects who had been exposed to COVID-19, were actively infected with it, or had recovered from it provided the deeply sampled blood TCRbeta repertoires that made up the dataset. The repertoires were made available in a free public database intended to serve as a resource for research on the immune response to SARS-CoV-2. Samples were obtained from the ongoing ImmuneRACE study (first 160 participants) and from 1,254 subjects provided by 6 global collaborators. A de-identified subject ID, COVID-19 status, age in years and sex were almost always included in the sample metadata. Where available, HLA class I and class II types were taken from metadata supplied by the sample provider and were not determined by assay-based typing. The study at large found these results: The amount of clinical and demographic metadata varied by source and participant and was provided uncurated.

Comments on this clone: Its antigen specificity is not known. Per-nucleotide qualities are absent, and no much larger clonotype sits a single base away.

CDR1 and CDR2 (SGDLS, YYNGEE) derive from the germline V gene. The V end gives up 0 bases and the J end 7 bases, leaving 5 bases in the junction not matched to a gene. The CDR3 contains 14 residues, cysteine and phenylalanine counted. Only the CDR3 portion is preserved as DNA: 42 bases, with reading frame beginning at the first base. One collaborating source in Seattle enrolled patients while the patients were actively infected and followed the patients over time throughout the course of disease. The collaborating institutions used their own protocols to collect whole blood in K2EDTA tubes. For TCRbeta analysis, collaborator samples were shipped as frozen whole blood, as isolated PBMCs, or as DNA extracted from either sample type. TCRbeta CDR3 regions were amplified from genomic DNA using the immunoSEQ Assay, a bias-controlled multiplex PCR. The study's processing was this. The number of nucleated cells in each sample was estimated from the amplification of reference gene primers within the assay. To quantify the absolute abundance of each unique TCRbeta CDR3 rearrangement, sequence reads were collapsed and filtered. For each sample, productive Simpson clonality was calculated by taking the square root of Simpson's diversity index across productive rearrangements. TCRdb took this table from immuneACCESS and kept in-frame rearrangements with V and J called. Such tables lack part of the clones; where checked against another copy, unresolved V genes explain under half of the gap, and the rest is unexplained. V, J and clone size are those of that table, while D and trimming were read from the DNA. The sample table holds some 160,000 clones, of which approximately 90% were seen once. Around 5.1% of the sample is held by the ten biggest clonotypes.

The origin of this receptor is a man aged 18 to 29 with COVID-19, enrolled during active disease. Sample: peripheral blood. Recombination joined TRBV9 with TRBJ1-2, with 8 bases matching TRBD1. CDR3 loop: CASSVGGQGFGYTF. The DNA is TGTGCCAGCAGCGTAGGAGGACAGGGATTTGGCTACACCTTC.